This paragraph reports one TCR beta chain. What antigen it recognizes has not been identified. No per-base quality is available; no much larger clone lies one base away. The immunoSEQ Assay, a bias-controlled multiplex PCR, was used to amplify TCRbeta CDR3 regions from genomic DNA. In the source study's methods: Within the assay, amplification of reference gene primers was used to estimate how many nucleated cells each sample contained. Sequence reads were collapsed and filtered to measure the absolute abundance of every unique TCRbeta CDR3 rearrangement. For each sample, productive Simpson clonality was calculated by taking the square root of Simpson's diversity index across productive rearrangements. TCRdb carries this immuneACCESS record with in-frame sequences only. Its versions omit some clonotypes, under half of them owing to an unresolved V gene in the studies checked, with the rest unexplained. D and trimming come from the DNA, and the V and J calls and clone size come from that table. The sample contains about 200,000 clones, about 83% of them found a single time. The leading ten clones occupy 5.6% of the sample.

The sample belongs to a study of blood T cell repertoires in COVID-19 (dated by TCRdb to about 2020). For the wider study: Samples from collaborators originated in the United States, Italy and Spain and spanned both the acute and convalescent phases of COVID-19. Where available, HLA class I and class II types were taken from metadata supplied by the sample provider and were not determined by assay-based typing. Deeply sampled blood TCRbeta repertoires from subjects exposed to, actively infected with, or recovered from COVID-19 were included in the dataset. The samples were drawn from the first 160 participants of the ongoing ImmuneRACE study and from 950 to 1,500 subjects provided by 6 global collaborators. The prospective study material was composed of cDNA or gDNA derived from T cells, B-cell-depleted T cells, or PBMCs. The repertoires were released in a freely available public database meant as a resource for research on the immune response to SARS-CoV-2. Sample metadata almost always included a de-identified subject ID, COVID-19 status, age in years and sex. Broad study findings and their caveats: The quantity of clinical and demographic metadata differed by source and by participant and was supplied without curation.

Participants in the prospective study were aged roughly 18 to 89 years, lived in 20 to 25 United States geographic areas, and enrolled through a virtual design. Cohort assignment in the prospective study relied on participant-reported clinical history from a screening survey and a study questionnaire. Each participant in the prospective study had whole blood, serum and a nasopharyngeal or oropharyngeal swab collected by mobile phlebotomists. Participants in the prospective study had the option to provide additional blood draws and questionnaires over a roughly 2-month period. Before DNA extraction, prospective study blood samples were shipped either frozen or at room temperature. Sequenced material: PBMCs or T cells enriched from blood (not recorded which). The TCR was taken from a man aged 40-50 years with acute COVID-19.

The CDR3 has the sequence CASSLQSQNTEAFF. The bases read TGTGCCAGCAGCTTACAGTCACAGAACACTGAAGCTTTCTTT. The chain uses TRBV7-9 and TRBJ1-1; no D gene call is confident. Deletion took 2 bases off V and 1 base off J, with a span of 8 bases between the germline ends. The CDR3 runs 14 amino acids, cysteine and phenylalanine included. The entry retains the CDR3 DNA only, 42 bases that are in frame from base 1. According to the germline V gene (reference sequence), CDR1 reads SEHNR and CDR2 reads FQNEAQ.